Detailed here is one TCR beta chain. This CDR3 region has 15 residues. The germline CDR1 and CDR2 sequences are DFQATT and SNEGSKA (reference sequence). The V gene lost 2 bases and the J gene lost 3 bases, with 11 bases spanning the gap. Via MiXCR, TCRdb re-called the 5' RACE reads, giving one row per CDR3 protein. Of around 30,000 distinct CDR3 sequences listed, under 30% are singletons. The J gene is TRBJ2-6, the V gene TRBV20-1, with D hard to call. The receptor comes from a female donor with breast cancer. Sequencing was performed on naive CD4+ T cells sorted from a lymph node. The sample's subset: naive CD4+ T cells, CD4+CD45RA+CD25-. DNA for the CDR3: TGCAGTGCTAGACAGCCGTCCGGTGGGGCCAACGTCCTGACTTTC. It is translated as CSARQPSGGANVLTF.